These 20 T cell receptor beta chains were sequenced from one sample in a study of T cells after yellow fever vaccination. TCRdb independently ran MiXCR on the 5' RACE reads; one entry per CDR3 protein. This table has 110,000 to 150,000 distinct CDR3 sequences, around 6.3% appearing once. The sample was CD4+ T cells sorted from PBMCs, taken 10 days after the yellow fever booster vaccination. These receptors all stem from a young man who received the YFV17D yellow fever vaccine.

This clonotype was observed at least ten times. The chain combines TRBV10-3 with TRBJ2-2; D possibly corresponds to TRBD2 (6 bases). The germline V gene encodes CDR1 ENHRY and CDR2 SYGVKD. The CDR3 spans 14 residues. With 4 bases removed from V and 4 bases from J, the gap between germline ends came to 10 bases. The CDR3 nucleotides read TGTGCCATCAGTGGACGGGAGCCCACCGGGGAGCTGTTTTTT. Translation gives CAISGREPTGELFF.

Ten or more counts support this clonotype. The J gene is TRBJ2-1, the V gene TRBV15; the D gene is possibly TRBD2 (6 bases). The CDR3 is 16 amino acids. Trimming cost V 7 bases and J 11 bases, with 27 bases left between them. Per the germline V gene, CDR1 is LNHNV and CDR2 is YYDKDF (reference sequence). CDR3 DNA: TGTGCCACCAAACGGGAGCTGCCGGTGGGCGTCAAGAAGCAGTTCTTC. Translating it yields CATKRELPVGVKKQFF.

This clonotype has a handful of counts. V usage is TRBV10-1 and J usage is TRBJ1-2, with D possibly being TRBD1 (6 bases). Trimming took off 5 bases at V and 4 bases at J, with 11 bases between the two ends. Germline assignment: CDR1 WNHNN and CDR2 SYGVQD (reference sequence). The CDR3 length is 13 residues. This CDR3 reads CASSRDRTYGYTF. CDR3 DNA: TGCGCCAGCAGTCGAGACAGGACCTATGGCTACACCTTC.

This clonotype occurred many times. The chain recombines TRBV10-3 with TRBJ2-2, with 9 bases aligning to TRBD2. In germline, CDR1 is ENHRY, CDR2 SYGVKD. There are 16 residues in the CDR3. Trimming at V came to 3 bases and at J to 7 bases, leaving 9 bases not matched to a gene. As DNA, the CDR3 is TGTGCCATCAGTGATGCGGCTAGCGGGAATGGCGGGGAGCTGTTTTTT. This codes for CAISDAASGNGGELFF.

The V and J genes are TRBV20-1 and TRBJ2-7; D unresolved. The CDR3 sequence is 14 residues long. Between the trimmed V and J ends, which lost 4 bases and 2 bases, there was a span of 15 bases. CDR1 is DFQATT and CDR2 is SNEGSKA in the germline V gene (reference sequence). CDR3 in DNA: TGCAGTGCTAAGATAGACACGAGACCCTACGAGCAGTACTTC. Translation gives CSAKIDTRPYEQYF.

This clonotype has a count of ten or more. The CDR3, as DNA: TGTGCCATCGATCGCGGAGGGTCACTGAATGAGCAGTTCTTC. Translated, it gives CAIDRGGSLNEQFF. V gene TRBV10-3 combines with J gene TRBJ2-1; possibly TRBD2 for D (6 bases). Per germline, CDR1 ENHRY and CDR2 SYGVKD. V was shortened by 8 bases and J by 7 bases, with 18 bases between the two germline ends. The CDR3 length is 14 residues.

This clonotype was seen repeatedly, ten times or more. This chain connects TRBV5-1 to TRBJ2-3, with D unresolved. In germline, CDR1 is SGHRS, CDR2 YFSETQ. The CDR3 spans 13 residues. V lost 3 bases, J lost 4 bases, and 9 bases lay in between. The CDR3 DNA follows: TGCGCCAGCAGCTATCTTCCCGCAGATACGCAGTATTTT. It yields the protein CASSYLPADTQYF.

This clonotype came up many times. The chain is built from TRBV4-3 and TRBJ1-2; D perhaps matches TRBD1 (5 bases). CDR1 is LGHNA and CDR2 is YSLEER in the germline V gene. Between the trimmed V and J ends, which lost 0 bases and 7 bases, there was a span of 9 bases. The length of the CDR3 is 13 residues. The CDR3 nucleotides read TGCGCCAGCAGCCAAGATCGGGGCGGTGGCTACACCTTC. This sequence encodes CASSQDRGGGYTF.

This clonotype has a count of ten or more. The chain is built from TRBV10-3 and TRBJ2-2, with D possibly matching TRBD1 (6 bases). Germline V gene data show CDR1 as ENHRY and CDR2 as SYGVKD. CDR3 length equals 13 residues. V was pared by 4 bases and J by 5 bases, with 8 bases between. The CDR3 DNA sequence: TGTGCCATCAGTGCCGACAGGACCGGGGAGCTGTTTTTT. Its protein is CAISADRTGELFF.

In this sample, this clonotype turned up many times. The chain is built from TRBV5-1 and TRBJ2-5, with D possibly being TRBD2 (5 bases). The CDR3 covers 15 residues. CDR1 and CDR2 from the germline V gene are SGHRS and YFSETQ. V was cut by 4 bases and J by 5 bases, with 18 bases left in between. The CDR3 region is CASSPPEGGGETQYF. In nucleotides, the CDR3 is TGCGCCAGCAGCCCCCCTGAGGGCGGTGGTGAGACCCAGTACTTC.

This clonotype has at least ten counts. V and J are TRBV9 and TRBJ2-1, with 8 bases aligning to TRBD2. Per germline, CDR1 SGDLS and CDR2 YYNGEE. V was pared by 0 bases and J by 6 bases, with 8 bases of the junction left unmatched. CDR3 length: 16 amino acids. The DNA of the CDR3 is TGTGCCAGCAGCGTAGCTACAGCGGGAGCCCGCAATGAGCAGTTCTTC. This translates into CASSVATAGARNEQFF.

The sample holds many counts of this clonotype. The chain joins TRBV20-1 to TRBJ2-1, with a tentative D call TRBD1 (6 bases). Between the trimmed V and J ends, which lost 7 bases and 8 bases, there was a span of 15 bases. CDR3 length: 12 residues. The germline V gene has CDR1 DFQATT and CDR2 SNEGSKA (reference sequence). The CDR3 loop is CSGTQGRDEQFF. For the CDR3, the DNA is TGCAGTGGCACACAGGGTAGGGATGAGCAGTTCTTC.

This clonotype showed up many times. The chain employs TRBV12-3 or TRBV12-4 and TRBJ2-1; D is undetermined. V was pared by 4 bases and J by 9 bases, with 16 bases between. The CDR3 covers 14 residues. CDR3 in amino acids: CASSSPGPRSEQFF. CDR3 bases: TGTGCCAGCAGTTCTCCGGGTCCCCGGAGTGAGCAGTTCTTC.

This clonotype occurred many times. The CDR3 DNA reads TGCAGTGGGCGACTTCTGAGCACAGATACGCAGTATTTT. Its protein product is CSGRLLSTDTQYF. The gene calls are TRBV20-1 and TRBJ2-3, with D uncertain. V lost 7 bases, J lost 0 bases, and 11 bases lay in between. Looked up from germline, CDR1 is DFQATT and CDR2 is SNEGSKA (reference sequence). This CDR3 is 13 amino acids long.

The rearrangement joins TRBV7-2 to TRBJ2-7, with D tentatively TRBD1 (6 bases). This CDR3 spans 15 amino acids. V was trimmed by 5 bases and J by 4 bases, leaving 18 bases between them. The germline CDR1 and CDR2 sequences are SGHTA and FQGNSA. CDR3 in DNA: TGTGCCAGCAGCGTAGGGGACACACTAATGTACGAGCAGTACTTC. This codes for CASSVGDTLMYEQYF. Combining the CDR3 with reference TRBV7-2 and TRBJ2-7 gives the whole variable domain GAGVSQSPSNKVTEKGKDVELRCDPISGHTALYWYRQSLGQGLEFLIYFQGNSAPDKSGLPSDRFSAERTGGSVSTLTIQRTQQEDSAVYLCASSVGDTLMYEQYFGPGTRLTVT.

As concerns this clonotype: A much larger clonotype is one base distant, so this may be a read error. This chain uses TRBV5-6 with TRBJ2-2; D tentatively reads TRBD1 or TRBD2 (5 bases each). The CDR3 loop spans 16 amino acids. The germline CDR1 and CDR2 sequences are SGHDT and YYEEEE. CDR3 protein: CASSLGVGPISGALFF. The DNA for the CDR3 is TGTGCCAGCAGCTTGGGCGTGGGACCGATCTCCGGGGCGCTGTTTTTT.

This clonotype appeared many times. The gene calls are TRBV27 and TRBJ2-5, with D perhaps matching TRBD2 (7 bases). V lost 7 bases, J lost 6 bases, and 15 bases lay in between. The germline CDR1 and CDR2 sequences are MNHEY and SMNVEV (reference sequence). CDR3 length: 13 amino acids. The CDR3 loop reads CASTLGGAKTQYF. The CDR3 DNA follows: TGTGCCAGCACCCTAGGGGGGGCCAAGACCCAGTACTTC.

This clonotype was seen repeatedly, ten times or more. V gene TRBV20-1 combines with J gene TRBJ2-5, with a tentative D call TRBD2 (6 bases). CDR1 is DFQATT and CDR2 is SNEGSKA in the germline V gene (reference sequence). The CDR3 totals 14 residues. V dropped 6 bases and J dropped 0 bases, with 14 bases sitting between them. CDR3 nucleotide sequence: TGCAGTGCCATAGAGCCTAGCGACCAAGAGACCCAGTACTTC. This encodes CSAIEPSDQETQYF.

As concerns this clonotype: A much larger clonotype is one base distant, so this may be a read error. The chain combines TRBV5-1 with TRBJ1-5; D unclear. V lost 0 bases to trimming and J lost 7 bases, with 11 bases between them. The CDR3 is 14 amino acids. Germline assignment: CDR1 SGHRS and CDR2 YFSETQ. The CDR3 sequence is CASSLEGRKQPQHF. The CDR3 DNA reads as TGCGCCAGCAGCTTGGAGGGAAGGAAACAGCCCCAGCATTTT.

This clonotype was observed many times. The gene calls are TRBV7-9 and TRBJ1-2; D not resolved. Germline V gives CDR1 SEHNR, CDR2 FQNEAQ (reference sequence). The CDR3 is made up of 15 amino acids. V gave up 2 bases and J gave up 4 bases, with 14 bases separating them. The CDR3 reads CASSLSEGLVYGYTF. As DNA, the CDR3 is TGTGCCAGCAGCTTAAGCGAAGGGTTGGTCTATGGCTACACCTTC.